The 11 T cell receptor beta chains in this list originate from one sample, sequenced in a study of blood T cell repertoires in COVID-19. Libraries were prepared by immunoSEQ multiplex PCR; TCRdb keeps only in-frame clonotypes and omits some of them. This sample carries under 130,000 clones, 85% to 90% of them seen once, and the ten largest clones take approximately 3.5%. The sequenced sample was peripheral blood. The receptors shown here come from a human donor in a cohort sampled during active COVID-19.

The rearrangement links TRBV11-2 to TRBJ2-7, with 8 bases fitting TRBD1. Losses at the gene ends were 2 bases for V and 4 bases for J; bases not matched to a gene: 4. The length of the CDR3 is 14 residues. CDR1 is SGHAT, CDR2 FQNNGV, per germline. CDR3 in DNA: TGTGCCAGCAGCTTAACAGGGGGTAGGTACGAGCAGTACTTC. It yields the protein CASSLTGGRYEQYF.

The chain joins TRBV5-1 to TRBJ1-1; perhaps TRBD1 as D (5 bases). V shed 6 bases and J shed 1 base, with 16 bases lying between them. Germline V lookup: CDR1 SGHRS, CDR2 YFSETQ. The CDR3 consists of 15 residues. CDR3 region: CASTDQTAKNTEAFF. The CDR3 DNA is TGCGCCAGCACCGATCAGACAGCCAAGAACACTGAAGCTTTCTTT. Looking up the rest from reference TRBV5-1 and TRBJ1-1 gives the full variable domain: KAGVTQTPRYLIKTRGQQVTLSCSPISGHRSVSWYQQTPGQGLQFLFEYFSETQRNKGNFPGRFSGRQFSNSRSEMNVSTLELGDSALYLCASTDQTAKNTEAFFGQGTRLTVV.

The gene calls are TRBV11-1 and TRBJ2-3; tentative D call: TRBD2 (6 bases). The CDR3 has 14 amino acids. CDR1 SGHAT and CDR2 FQDESV come from the germline V gene (reference sequence). With 4 bases removed from V and 5 bases from J, the gap between germline ends came to 13 bases. CDR3 DNA: TGTGCCAGCAGCTCTGGAGGGATGGGAGATACGCAGTATTTT. As protein: CASSSGGMGDTQYF.

This rearrangement joins TRBV28 to TRBJ1-1, with a possible D match to TRBD1 (5 bases). The germline gives CDR1 MDHEN, CDR2 SYDVKM. The V and J ends lost 5 bases and 10 bases respectively, with 14 bases between them. CDR3 length: 12 residues. The CDR3 region is CASSLDIMAAFF. The CDR3 DNA reads TGTGCCAGCAGTCTGGACATAATGGCAGCTTTCTTT.

On this clone: The same CDR3 arises from other DNA sequences in this sample as well. The V gene is TRBV6-5, the J gene TRBJ2-7; D is perhaps TRBD2 (6 bases). CDR1 and CDR2 from the germline V gene are MNHEY and SVGAGI. Trimming removed 4 bases at V and 6 bases at J, with 7 bases between. The length of the CDR3 is 11 residues. The CDR3 region is CASSFGGEQYF. The CDR3 DNA reads as TGTGCCAGCAGTTTCGGGGGCGAGCAGTACTTC.

The chain carries TRBV12-2 and TRBJ2-7; the D segment call TRBD2 is taken from the table without a DNA check. TRBV12-2 is annotated as a pseudogene. CDR3 size: 18 residues. CDR3 nucleotides: TGTGCAAGTCGCTTAGGTGGCAGGGAGGGGACTAGAATAATGCAGCAGTACTTC. This translates into CASRLGGREGTRIMQQYF.

V is TRBV30 and J is TRBJ1-6; D gene ambiguous. Trimming took off 1 base at V and 4 bases at J, with 5 bases between the two ends. This CDR3 contains 13 residues. Germline lookup yields CDR1 GTSNPN and CDR2 SVGIG (reference sequence). The CDR3 spells CAWSGRYNSPLHF. CDR3 coding DNA: TGTGCCTGGAGTGGCCGGTATAATTCACCCCTCCACTTT.

The chain joins TRBV10-3 to TRBJ2-7; 10 bases map to TRBD2. Per germline, CDR1 ENHRY and CDR2 SYGVKD. Trimming at V came to 2 bases and at J to 3 bases, leaving 7 bases not matched to a gene. The CDR3 loop spans 16 amino acids. The CDR3 is CAISENPQRGGYEQYF. CDR3 coding DNA: TGTGCCATCAGTGAGAATCCCCAGCGGGGGGGCTACGAGCAGTACTTC.

The chain links TRBV20-1 to TRBJ2-7, with a tentative D call TRBD1 (6 bases). The germline CDR1 and CDR2 sequences are DFQATT and SNEGSKA (reference sequence). V was shortened by 3 bases and J by 1 base, with 16 bases between the two germline ends. This CDR3 is 15 amino acids long. CDR3 loop: CSASFLDSMSYEQYF. As DNA, the CDR3 is TGCAGTGCTAGTTTTTTGGACAGTATGTCCTACGAGCAGTACTTC.

The chain couples TRBV4-1 to TRBJ1-5; D gene unclear. Trimming cost V 1 base and J 2 bases, with 9 bases left between them. Germline CDR1 is MGHRA and CDR2 is YSYEKL. The CDR3 is made up of 15 amino acids. The CDR3 reads CASSQGSGGNQPQHF. The CDR3 DNA reads as TGCGCCAGCAGCCAAGGTTCCGGAGGCAATCAGCCCCAGCATTTT.

This clone appeared a single time. The genes are TRBV11-3 and TRBJ2-7; possible D gene TRBD2, 5 bases. Germline V gives CDR1 SGHNT, CDR2 YENEEA. The CDR3 totals 14 residues. V gave up 5 bases and J gave up 3 bases, with 14 bases separating them. The chain's CDR3 is CASSPGGGFYEQYF. CDR3 nucleotide sequence: TGTGCCAGCAGCCCCGGTGGCGGGTTCTACGAGCAGTACTTC.